Listed below are T cell receptor beta chains from one sample, sequenced in a study of blood T cell repertoires in COVID-19. TCRdb's copy holds only in-frame clones and misses some; the assay was immunoSEQ multiplex PCR. The sample lists around 290,000 clones, roughly 91% occurring once. Sequenced input: peripheral blood. All receptors derive from a man in his forties with acute or convalescent COVID-19. Both conserved end residues are part of each CDR3. The D gene is left open where the match is weak. Clone size is shown for a subset of rows, as once, few, many or a class of expanded clone.

d_call,clone_size,v_call,j_call,cdr3_nt,cdr3_aa
TRBD2,NA,TRBV7-3,TRBJ2-1,TGTGCCAGCAGCAAAAGCGGGGGGCCGTACAATGAGCAGTTCTTC,CASSKSGGPYNEQFF
NA,NA,TRBV12-3/TRBV12-4,TRBJ2-1,TGTGCCAGCAGTTTAGGCCCGGGTGAGCAGTTCTTC,CASSLGPGEQFF
TRBD1,NA,TRBV5-1,TRBJ2-3,TGCGCCAGCAGCTTGTGGGGGACAGGGAAGGCAGATACGCAGTATTTT,CASSLWGTGKADTQYF
TRBD1,NA,TRBV5-1,TRBJ2-2,TGCGCCAGCAGCTTGGAGACAGGGGACACCGGGGAGCTGTTTTTT,CASSLETGDTGELFF
NA,NA,TRBV19,TRBJ2-7,TGTGCCAGTAGTATTGTGGCAGGCTACGAGCAGTACTTC,CASSIVAGYEQYF
TRBD1,NA,TRBV5-1,TRBJ2-7,TGCGCCAGCAGCTTGGCCCCAGGGACAGGGTCCTACGAGCAGTACTTC,CASSLAPGTGSYEQYF
TRBD2,NA,TRBV4-1,TRBJ2-7,TGCGCCAGCAAGTCGGGAGGAAGCTACGAGCAGTACTTC,CASKSGGSYEQYF
TRBD1,NA,TRBV2,TRBJ1-5,TGTGCCAGCAGGGAAGCGACAGGGGGCAATCAGCCCCAGCATTTT,CASREATGGNQPQHF
NA,NA,TRBV3-1/TRBV3-2,TRBJ1-4,TGTGCCAGCAGCCAAGGTTTTAATAGATTTTCAACTAATGAAAAACTGTTTTTT,CASSQGFNRFSTNEKLFF
TRBD1,NA,TRBV19,TRBJ1-3,TGTGCCAGTGAGAGGGGGCAAGGAAACACCATATATTTT,CASERGQGNTIYF
TRBD1,NA,TRBV24-1,TRBJ2-1,TGTGCCACCAGTGCGGGGACAGGGAAGAGCTCCTACAATGAGCAGTTCTTC,CATSAGTGKSSYNEQFF
NA,NA,TRBV4-1,TRBJ1-2,TGCGCCAGCAGCCAAGATGACAGATTCTATGGCTACACCTTC,CASSQDDRFYGYTF
NA,NA,TRBV19,TRBJ1-5,TGTGCCAGTAGTATAGAAAGAGGGCAGGAGAATCAGCCCCAGCATTTT,CASSIERGQENQPQHF
TRBD1,NA,TRBV3-1/TRBV3-2,TRBJ1-1,TGTGCCAGCAGCTGGGGACAGGGGACTGAAGCTTTCTTT,CASSWGQGTEAFF
NA,NA,TRBV5-4,TRBJ1-6,TGTGCCAGCAGCTCAACAGGGATCAATAATTCACCCCTCCACTTT,CASSSTGINNSPLHF
TRBD1,NA,TRBV2,TRBJ1-5,TGTGCCAGCCGAGAGGGGGCTGAGAGCAATCAGCCCCAGCATTTT,CASREGAESNQPQHF
NA,once,TRBV11-2,TRBJ1-2,TGTGCCAGCAGCTTAAGAGGTGCTGTCTATGGCTACACCTTC,CASSLRGAVYGYTF
NA,NA,TRBV28,TRBJ1-1,TGTGCCAGCATCTCCGGGGGGGGGTTTAAAAACACTGAAGCTTTCTTT,CASISGGGFKNTEAFF
TRBD2,once,TRBV15,TRBJ2-1,TGTGCCACCAGCAGCAGAACTAGCGGGGGGTTCGCGGGTGAGCAGTTCTTC,CATSSRTSGGFAGEQFF
NA,NA,TRBV5-1,TRBJ1-2,TGCGCCAGCAGCCCCCTCCGGGTCGGCGACTATGGCTACACCTTC,CASSPLRVGDYGYTF
NA,NA,TRBV7-2,TRBJ2-1,TGTGCCAGCAGCCTACCCCCTGCTGCGGCGCAGTTCTTC,CASSLPPAAAQFF
TRBD2,NA,TRBV5-1,TRBJ2-1,TGCGCCAGCAGGGAGCGGGGGAGCTCCTACAATGAGCAGTTCTTC,CASRERGSSYNEQFF
TRBD1,NA,TRBV6-4,TRBJ1-2,TGTGCCAGCAGTGACACCAGGGGGCGCGGAGGCTACACCTTC,CASSDTRGRGGYTF
NA,NA,TRBV19,TRBJ1-2,TGTGCCAGCAGGGTTGGGGACTATGGCTACACCTTC,CASRVGDYGYTF
NA,NA,TRBV19,TRBJ1-6,TGTGCCAGTAGTACCATTCAGAGGCCAGAACGGGGTTCACCCCTCCACTTT,CASSTIQRPERGSPLHF
NA,NA,TRBV5-1,TRBJ2-2,TGCGCCAGCAGCGTCGGGGTCCAGTCCGGGGAGCTGTTTTTT,CASSVGVQSGELFF
NA,NA,TRBV5-1,TRBJ2-2,TGCGCCAGCAGCTTGAAGGAAGCAGGCACCGGGGAGCTGTTTTTT,CASSLKEAGTGELFF
NA,NA,TRBV15,TRBJ1-1,TGTGCCACCAGCAGATACATGAACACTGAAGCTTTCTTT,CATSRYMNTEAFF